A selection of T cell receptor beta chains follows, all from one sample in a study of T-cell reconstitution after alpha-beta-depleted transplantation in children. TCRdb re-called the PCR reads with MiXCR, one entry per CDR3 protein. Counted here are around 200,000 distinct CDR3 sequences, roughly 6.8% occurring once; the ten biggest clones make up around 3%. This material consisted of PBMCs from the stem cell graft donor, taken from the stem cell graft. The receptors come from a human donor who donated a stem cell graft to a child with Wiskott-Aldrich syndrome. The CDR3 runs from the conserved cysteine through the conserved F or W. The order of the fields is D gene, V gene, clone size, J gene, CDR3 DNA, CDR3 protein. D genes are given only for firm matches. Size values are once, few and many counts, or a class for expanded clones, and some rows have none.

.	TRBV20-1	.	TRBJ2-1	TGCTGTGCTAGAGTTAACCCCGGGGGGCCCTACAATGAGCAGTTCTTC	CCARVNPGGPYNEQFF
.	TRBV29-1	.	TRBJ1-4	TGCAGCGTTGCCGGGGGTGATGAAAAACTGTTTTTT	CSVAGGDEKLFF
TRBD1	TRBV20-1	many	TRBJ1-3	TGCAGTGCTCAAAAGACAGGGGGAGGCAACACCATATATTTT	CSAQKTGGGNTIYF
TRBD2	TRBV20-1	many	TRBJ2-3	TGCAGTGCTAGAGGACTAGCGGGGGGCGGGGATACGCAGTATTTT	CSARGLAGGGDTQYF
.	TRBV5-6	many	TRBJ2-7	TGTGCCAGCAGCTTGTTTCAGGGGACCTACGAGCAGTACTTC	CASSLFQGTYEQYF
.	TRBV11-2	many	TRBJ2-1	TGTGCCAGCAGCTTAGAGCCTAGCGTATCCTACAATGAGCAGTTCTTC	CASSLEPSVSYNEQFF
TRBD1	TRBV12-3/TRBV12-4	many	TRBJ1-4	TGTGCCAGCAGTAACACAGGGGTTGGTGAAAAACTGTTTTTT	CASSNTGVGEKLFF
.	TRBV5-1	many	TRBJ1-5	TGCGCCAGCAGACCTGGGGGGGGAGAATCGTTCGATCAGCCCCAGCATTTT	CASRPGGGESFDQPQHF
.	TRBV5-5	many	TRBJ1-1	TGTGCCAGCAGCTTGGAAGTAGGGGCTTGGACTGAAGCTTTCTTT	CASSLEVGAWTEAFF
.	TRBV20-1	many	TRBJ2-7	TGCAGTGCTAGACTTCGTACTAGAGACTCCTACGAGCAGTACTTC	CSARLRTRDSYEQYF
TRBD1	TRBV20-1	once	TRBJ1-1	TGCTGTGCTAGTCCGGGACAGGGTAGGAACACTGAAGCTTTCTTT	CCASPGQGRNTEAFF
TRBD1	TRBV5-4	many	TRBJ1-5	TGTGCCAGCAGCTTGTACTTTGGGACAGGGCATGAGGGAAGCAATCAGCCCCAGCATTTT	CASSLYFGTGHEGSNQPQHF
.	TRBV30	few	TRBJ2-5	TGTGCCTGGAGCGGGTTACAGGTCCAAGAGACCCAGTACTTC	CAWSGLQVQETQYF
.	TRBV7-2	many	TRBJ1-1	TGTGCCAGCAGCTTAGACCTCATGAACACTGAAGCTTTCTTT	CASSLDLMNTEAFF
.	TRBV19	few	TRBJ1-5	TGTGCCAGTAGCACACAGGGAGGAGGTCAGCCCCAGCATTTT	CASSTQGGGQPQHF
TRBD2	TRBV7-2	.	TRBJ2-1	TGTGCCAGCAGGGGGACGGGAGGATCGTTGGGTAATGAGCAGTTCTTC	CASRGTGGSLGNEQFF
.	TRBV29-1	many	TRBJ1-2	TGCAGCGTTGACCCAAGCGGGGTAAATAGGGGCTACACCTTC	CSVDPSGVNRGYTF
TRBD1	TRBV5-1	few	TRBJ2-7	TGCGCCAGCAGCTCAGCCCCCGGGACAGGGGTTTACGAGCAGTACTTC	CASSSAPGTGVYEQYF
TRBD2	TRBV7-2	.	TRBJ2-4	TGTGCCAGCAGCTTACCTCAAGCGGCGCGGGGGGACATTCAGTACTTC	CASSLPQAARGDIQYF
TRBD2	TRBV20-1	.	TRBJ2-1	TGCAGTGCTCCCGGACTAGCGGGCGCTAATGAGCAGTTCTTC	CSAPGLAGANEQFF
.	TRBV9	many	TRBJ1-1	TGTGCCAGCAGCGTAGGAACACAGACTGAAGCTTTCTTT	CASSVGTQTEAFF
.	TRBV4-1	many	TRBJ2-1	TGCGCCAGCAGCCAAGGCCCCAGAATCTACAATGAGCAGTTCTTC	CASSQGPRIYNEQFF
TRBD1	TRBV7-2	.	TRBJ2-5	TGTGCCAGCAGCTCTGGGACAGCCTCGCAAGAGACCCAGTACTTC	CASSSGTASQETQYF
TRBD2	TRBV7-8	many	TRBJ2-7	TGTGCCAGCAGCTTAGTAGGTAGCGGGAGGGCCTCCGTAACCTACGAGCAGTACTTC	CASSLVGSGRASVTYEQYF
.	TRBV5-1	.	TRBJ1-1	TGCGCCAGCAGCTTGAACGGGGGCGAGGGTGAAGCTTTCTTT	CASSLNGGEGEAFF
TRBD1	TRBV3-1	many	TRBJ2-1	TGTGCCAGCACCCTAACCGGGACAGGGTTTAATGAGCAGTTCTTC	CASTLTGTGFNEQFF
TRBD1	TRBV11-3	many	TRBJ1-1	TGTGCCAGCAGCTTAGAGGGACAGGGTGAAGCTTTCTTT	CASSLEGQGEAFF
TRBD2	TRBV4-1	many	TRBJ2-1	TGCGCCAGCAGCCCCTTTTCGCGGGGGAGGTACAATGAGCAGTTCTTC	CASSPFSRGRYNEQFF
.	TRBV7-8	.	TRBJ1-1	TGTGCCAGCAGCTTAGGAGCCAGAGACACTGAAGCTTTCTTT	CASSLGARDTEAFF
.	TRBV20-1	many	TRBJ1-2	TGCAGTGCTAGAGGACCATATGGCTACACCTTC	CSARGPYGYTF
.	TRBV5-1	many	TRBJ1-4	TGCGCCAGCAGCTTGGTTGGGGTGGGACGGGAAAAACTGTTTTTT	CASSLVGVGREKLFF
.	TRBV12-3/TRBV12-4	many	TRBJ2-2	TGTGCCAGCAGCCGAGGGAACACCGGGGAGCTGTTTTTT	CASSRGNTGELFF
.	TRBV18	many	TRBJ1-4	TGTGCCAGCTCACTTTCCGCAACTAATGAAAAACTGTTTTTT	CASSLSATNEKLFF
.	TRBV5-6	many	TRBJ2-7	TGTGCCAGCAGCTCCAGGGCCTACGAGCAGTACTTC	CASSSRAYEQYF
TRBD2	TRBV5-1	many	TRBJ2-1	TGCGCCAGCCGAGGACTAGCGGGAGGGCCGTACAATGAGCAGTTCTTC	CASRGLAGGPYNEQFF
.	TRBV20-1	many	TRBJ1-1	TGCAGTGCTAGTCGGGGGGACACTGAAGCTTTCTTT	CSASRGDTEAFF
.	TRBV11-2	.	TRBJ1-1	TGTGCCAGCAGCCCACCTCGGGGGGAGGATTCCACTGAAGCTTTCTTT	CASSPPRGEDSTEAFF
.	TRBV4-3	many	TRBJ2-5	TGCGCCAGCAGCCAAGATCGTCTGGGTTTAGAGACCCAGTACTTC	CASSQDRLGLETQYF
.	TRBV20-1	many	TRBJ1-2	TGCAGGGTGGATGGCCAGAAGAGGGGCTACACCTTC	CRVDGQKRGYTF
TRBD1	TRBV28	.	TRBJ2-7	TGTGCCAGTTCTGAGTCAGGGGGCCAGAACGAGCAGTACTTC	CASSESGGQNEQYF
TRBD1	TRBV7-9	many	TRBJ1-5	TGTGCCAGCAGCAACGTCCAGGGGGCGAGCAATCAGCCCCAGCATTTT	CASSNVQGASNQPQHF
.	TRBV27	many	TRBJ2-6	TGTGCCAGCAGTCCCTCTGGGCGTCGACCCTCTGGGGCCAACGTCCTGACTTTC	CASSPSGRRPSGANVLTF
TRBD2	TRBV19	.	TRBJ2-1	TGTGCCAGTAGTAGAGCGGGAGCAAACTACAATGAGCAGTTCTTC	CASSRAGANYNEQFF
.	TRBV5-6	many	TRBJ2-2	TGTGCCAGCAGCTTGGAACAGGGGAGGACCGGGGAGCTGTTTTTT	CASSLEQGRTGELFF
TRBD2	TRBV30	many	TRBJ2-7	TGTGCCTGGAGTGTAGGGACTATTCCCCTCAACGAGCAGTACTTC	CAWSVGTIPLNEQYF